The entry below gives a single TCR beta chain sequence along with its context. Study processing details: Scientists estimated how many nucleated cells there were by amplifying reference gene primers. Clones were read by immunoSEQ multiplex PCR, and TCRdb kept only the in-frame ones, dropping some. For V, J and clone size, that table is used; D and trimming come from the DNA. Here the sample spans 100,000 to 150,000 clones, around 86% being singletons. The data stem from a study of blood T cell repertoires in COVID-19. Germline V lookup: CDR1 LNHDA, CDR2 SQIVND (reference sequence). V lost 5 bases to trimming and J lost 7 bases, with 15 bases between them. This CDR3 has 14 amino acids.

This clonotype was obtained from a man at least 80 years old with active or convalescent COVID-19. This chain links TRBV19 with TRBJ1-5; D unresolved. Sequenced input: peripheral blood. The CDR3 DNA reads as TGTGCCAGTAGTGCGGACTTCCGTTGGCAGCCCCAGCATTTT. Translated: CASSADFRWQPQHF.